The 8 T cell receptor beta chains reported below all come from one sample, sequenced in a study of CXCR3-negative and CXCR3-positive naive CD8 T cells. Broader study findings: TRB CDR3 hydrophobicity was greater in CXCR3-positive naive cells than in CXCR3-negative naive cells.

Their cognate antigens are unknown. cDNA libraries for TRB were generated by 5' RACE incorporating UMI labels. TCRdb re-called the 5' RACE reads and catalogs CDR3 proteins one per entry, DNA excluded. The repertoire table contains 60,000 to 65,000 distinct CDR3 sequences. Sequenced: naive CXCR3+ CD8+ T cells from blood. As to subset: CD45RO-CCR7+CD27+CD95- naive CD8+ T cells expressing CXCR3 (TNR3+). Receptors originate from a human donor in good health. Some clones in this sample may be carry-over from other donors' samples.

V is TRBV25-1 and J is TRBJ2-2. This CDR3 comprises 14 residues. CDR1 is MGHDK, CDR2 SYGVNS, per germline. CDR3 loop: CASSGIRETGELFF. Supplemented by reference TRBV25-1 and TRBJ2-2, the full variable domain reads EADIYQTPRYLVIGTGKKITLECSQTMGHDKMYWYQQDPGMELHLIHYSYGVNSTEKGDLSSESTVSRIRTEHFPLTLESARPSHTSQYLCASSGIRETGELFFGEGSRLTVL.

This chain connects TRBV29-1 to TRBJ2-7; absent DNA, TCRdb's TRBD2 call cannot be checked. The germline V gene has CDR1 SQVTM and CDR2 ANQGSEA. The CDR3 loop spans 14 amino acids. The CDR3 region is CSVDDREEGYEQYF.

The chain recombines TRBV20-1 with TRBJ2-7; the TCRdb call, TRBD2, lacks DNA for checking. The CDR3 consists of 14 residues. Germline lookup yields CDR1 DFQATT and CDR2 SNEGSKA (reference sequence). The CDR3 here is CSAGRVGLEGEQYF.

V usage is TRBV7-9 and J usage is TRBJ2-7; TCRdb indicates TRBD1, and absent DNA this call remains unverified. Germline loops: CDR1 SEHNR, CDR2 FQNEAQ (reference sequence). The CDR3 loop spans 15 amino acids. CDR3 amino acids: CASSPTGGPSYEQYF.

Here the CDR3 reads CSAEQGGIGNTIYF. The genes are TRBV29-1 and TRBJ1-3; TCRdb names TRBD1, which stays unverified in the absence of DNA. Germline V gene data show CDR1 as SQVTM and CDR2 as ANQGSEA. The CDR3 spans 14 residues.

The V gene is TRBV12-3 or TRBV12-4, the J gene TRBJ1-1; the TCRdb D gene call, TRBD1, has no DNA to confirm it. The CDR3 runs to 14 residues. The CDR3 reads CASSLGQRNTEAFF.

This chain links TRBV29-1 with TRBJ2-3. Germline V lookup: CDR1 SQVTM, CDR2 ANQGSEA. The CDR3 totals 11 residues. Here the CDR3 reads CSQESGDTQYF.

This chain joins TRBV29-1 and TRBJ2-7. Germline values: CDR1 SQVTM, CDR2 ANQGSEA. This CDR3 spans 13 amino acids. CDR3 in amino acids: CSVLDRLAHEQYF.